The 11 T cell receptor beta chains listed next were all sequenced from one sample in a study of T cells in Graves' hyperthyroidism and ophthalmopathy. TCR beta CDR3 regions were amplified from RNA. TCR CDR3 underwent first-round RT-PCR with the HTBI primer set. TCRdb re-derived calls from the multiplex PCR reads in MiXCR, one entry per CDR3 protein. The sample has hundreds of thousands of distinct CDR3 sequences, around 15% seen once. The sample consisted of blood. These receptors were collected from a woman between 40 and 50 years old with Graves' ophthalmopathy.

The V call is TRBV29-1, the J call TRBJ2-7; possibly TRBD1 for D (6 bases). This CDR3 contains 12 residues. CDR1 and CDR2 (germline): SQVTM, ANQGSEA. V was shortened by 4 bases and J by 3 bases, with 10 bases between the two germline ends. DNA for the CDR3: TGCAGCGTTGCAACCAGGGGCTACGAGCAGTACTTC. Its protein is CSVATRGYEQYF.

This clonotype was seen repeatedly, ten times or more. V usage is TRBV4-1 and J usage is TRBJ2-5; weak D call: TRBD1 (6 bases). The CDR3 loop spans 16 amino acids. Trimming removed 1 base from V and 2 bases from J, with 14 bases in between. The germline V gene encodes CDR1 MGHRA and CDR2 YSYEKL. Here the CDR3 reads CASSQVQGIGQETQYF. CDR3 sequence (DNA): TGCGCCAGCAGCCAAGTACAGGGAATAGGGCAAGAGACCCAGTACTTC.

This clonotype came up a few times. CDR3 nucleotides: TGTGCCACCAGCAGAGATGCAGGGGCGAATGAAAAACTGTTTTTT. Its protein product is CATSRDAGANEKLFF. V is TRBV15 and J is TRBJ1-4, with TRBD1 as a possible D gene (6 bases). The ends were cut back, 0 bases at V and 5 bases at J, with 10 bases in the middle. The CDR3 spans 15 residues. Germline lookup yields CDR1 LNHNV and CDR2 YYDKDF (reference sequence).

This clonotype was detected many times. J is TRBJ1-2 and V is TRBV7-9, with D maybe TRBD1 (5 bases). The CDR3 loop spans 14 amino acids. The V gene lost 5 bases and the J gene lost 4 bases, with 14 bases spanning the gap. Per the germline V gene, CDR1 is SEHNR and CDR2 is FQNEAQ (reference sequence). The DNA for the CDR3 is TGTGCCAGCAGCCCCCTTGTGGGGACCTATGGCTACACCTTC. Amino acids: CASSPLVGTYGYTF.

This clonotype has a count of ten or more. Relative to the germline gene, one junction end is altered; a read error may explain this. The V gene is TRBV12-3 or TRBV12-4, the J gene TRBJ1-1; perhaps TRBD1 as D (5 bases). The CDR3 extends over 14 amino acids. The CDR3 loop is CASSLGVVATEAFF. The CDR3 coding sequence is TGTGCCAGCAGCTTAGGGGTAGTGGCCACTGAAGCTTTCTTT.

This clonotype has more than one count but fewer than ten. This sequence joins TRBV19 and TRBJ1-4; D remains unclear. This CDR3 region has 12 residues. CDR1 is LNHDA, CDR2 SQIVND, per germline (reference sequence). V was cut by 5 bases and J by 7 bases, with 8 bases left in between. CDR3 DNA sequence: TGTGCCAGTAGTGAACCGGGTGAAAAACTGTTTTTT. Translation: CASSEPGEKLFF.

The genes are TRBV5-1 and TRBJ2-3; 10 bases are a match to TRBD2. Germline V gene sequence: CDR1 SGHRS, CDR2 YFSETQ. V was pared by 4 bases and J by 6 bases, with 11 bases of the junction left unmatched. The CDR3 extends over 16 amino acids. Written as DNA, the CDR3 is TGCGCCAGCAGCCTACGGACTAGCGGTAAACGGGATACGCAGTATTTT. Translated: CASSLRTSGKRDTQYF. Supplemented by reference TRBV5-1 and TRBJ2-3, the full variable domain reads KAGVTQTPRYLIKTRGQQVTLSCSPISGHRSVSWYQQTPGQGLQFLFEYFSETQRNKGNFPGRFSGRQFSNSRSEMNVSTLELGDSALYLCASSLRTSGKRDTQYFGPGTRLTVL.

CDR3 sequence: CASSQQGGNTIYF. CDR3 nucleotides: TGTGCCAGCAGCCAACAGGGGGGAAACACCATATATTTT. The chain is built from TRBV4-2 and TRBJ1-3, with D possibly being TRBD1 (6 bases). The CDR3 totals 13 residues. Trimming shortened V by 2 bases and J by 4 bases, and 6 bases separated the two germline ends. The V gene's germline CDR1 is LGHNA and CDR2 YNFKEQ.

The chain employs TRBV20-1 and TRBJ2-7, with D perhaps matching TRBD2 (6 bases). This CDR3 is 15 amino acids long. V was pared by 0 bases and J by 1 base, with 13 bases between. Germline CDR1 and CDR2: DFQATT and SNEGSKA (reference sequence). The CDR3 sequence: CSARDSLGGSYEQYF. The CDR3 bases are TGCAGTGCTAGAGATTCCCTCGGGGGATCCTACGAGCAGTACTTC.

This clonotype appeared many times. The chain couples TRBV20-1 to TRBJ2-7; no clear D. There are 14 residues in the CDR3. Germline CDR1 reads DFQATT; CDR2 reads SNEGSKA (reference sequence). The V end lost 0 bases, the J end lost 3 bases, and 12 bases lay between the germline ends. CDR3 protein: CSARDLSSSYEQYF. The CDR3, as DNA: TGCAGTGCTAGAGATCTGAGTAGCAGCTACGAGCAGTACTTC.

The chain has TRBV19 and TRBJ1-5; TRBD1 agrees at 7 bases. The V segment lost 9 bases and the J segment 0 bases; nucleotides outside the gene matches: 8. CDR1 and CDR2 from the germline V gene are LNHDA and SQIVND (reference sequence). The CDR3 spans 15 residues. CDR3 amino acids: CASNRGLYSNQPQHF. Written as DNA, the CDR3 is TGTGCCAGCAACAGGGGCCTGTATAGCAATCAGCCCCAGCATTTT.